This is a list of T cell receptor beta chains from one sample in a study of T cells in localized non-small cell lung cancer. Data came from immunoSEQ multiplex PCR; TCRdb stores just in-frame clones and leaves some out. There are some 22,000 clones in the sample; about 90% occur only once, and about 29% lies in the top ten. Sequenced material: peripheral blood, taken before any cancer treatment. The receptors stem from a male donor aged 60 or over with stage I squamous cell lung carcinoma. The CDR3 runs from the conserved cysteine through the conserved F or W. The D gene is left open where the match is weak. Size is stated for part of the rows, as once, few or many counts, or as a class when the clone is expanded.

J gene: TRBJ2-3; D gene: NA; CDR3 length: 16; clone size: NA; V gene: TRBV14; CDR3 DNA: TGTGCCAGCAGCCAAGGTGGAGGGTCTAGCACAGATACGCAGTATTTT; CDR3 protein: CASSQGGGSSTDTQYF
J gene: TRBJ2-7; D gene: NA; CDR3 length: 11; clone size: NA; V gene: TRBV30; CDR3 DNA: TGTGCCTGGAGTAGTAGGGACGAGCAGTACTTC; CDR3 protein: CAWSSRDEQYF
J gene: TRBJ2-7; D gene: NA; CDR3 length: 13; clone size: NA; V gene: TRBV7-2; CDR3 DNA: TGTGCCAGCAGCTTAGGACAGCCCTACGAGCAGTACTTC; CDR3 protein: CASSLGQPYEQYF
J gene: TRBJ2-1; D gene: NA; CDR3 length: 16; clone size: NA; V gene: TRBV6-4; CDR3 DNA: TGTGCCAGCAGTGAAGAGGGGGGCGGGAGAAAAGGTGAGCAGTTCTTC; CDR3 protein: CASSEEGGGRKGEQFF
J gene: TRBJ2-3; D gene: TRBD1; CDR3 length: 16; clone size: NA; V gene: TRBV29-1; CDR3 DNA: TGCAGCGTGACAGGGGGGGAATCCCTAAGCACAGATACGCAGTATTTT; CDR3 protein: CSVTGGESLSTDTQYF
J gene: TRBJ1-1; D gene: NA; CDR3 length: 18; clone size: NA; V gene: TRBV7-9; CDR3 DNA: TGTGCCAGCAGCCGTGCGTTAGTCCAGGGCAAGGGTAGCGCTGAAGCTTTCTTT; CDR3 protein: CASSRALVQGKGSAEAFF
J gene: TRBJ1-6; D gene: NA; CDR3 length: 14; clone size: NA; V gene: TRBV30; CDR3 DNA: TGTGCCTGGAGTGAAGGACAGAATAATTCACCCCTCCACTTT; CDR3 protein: CAWSEGQNNSPLHF
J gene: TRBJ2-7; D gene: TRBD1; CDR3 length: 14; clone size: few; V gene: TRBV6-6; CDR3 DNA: TGTGCCAGCGGACGACAGGGAAACTCTTACGAGCAGTACTTC; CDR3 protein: CASGRQGNSYEQYF
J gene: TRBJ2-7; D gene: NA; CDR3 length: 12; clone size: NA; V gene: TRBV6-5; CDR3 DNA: TGTGCCAGCAGCTTACAGGGATACGAGCAGTACTTC; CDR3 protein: CASSLQGYEQYF
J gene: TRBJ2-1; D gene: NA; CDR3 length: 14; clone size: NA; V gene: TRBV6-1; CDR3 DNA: TGTGCCAGCAACCTGGAATGGATCTACAATGAGCAGTTCTTC; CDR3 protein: CASNLEWIYNEQFF
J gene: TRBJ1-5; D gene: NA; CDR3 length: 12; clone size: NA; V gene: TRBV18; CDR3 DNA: TGTGCCAGCTCACCAGGGAGTCAGCCCCAGCATTTT; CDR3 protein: CASSPGSQPQHF
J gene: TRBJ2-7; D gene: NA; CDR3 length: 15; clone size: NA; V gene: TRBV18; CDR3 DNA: TGTGCCAGCTCACCACCGGGGGGGGCCTTTTACGAGCAGTACTTC; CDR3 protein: CASSPPGGAFYEQYF
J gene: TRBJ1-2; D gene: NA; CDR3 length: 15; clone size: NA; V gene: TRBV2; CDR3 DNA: TGTGCCAGCAGCCTTATTACAGGCGGAGGCTATGGCTACACCTTC; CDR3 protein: CASSLITGGGYGYTF
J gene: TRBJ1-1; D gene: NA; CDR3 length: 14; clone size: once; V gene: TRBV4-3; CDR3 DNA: TGCGCCAGCAGCCAAGATCAGAGGGACACTGAAGCTTTCTTT; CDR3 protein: CASSQDQRDTEAFF
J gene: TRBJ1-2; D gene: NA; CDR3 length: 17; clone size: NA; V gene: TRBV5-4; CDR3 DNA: TGTGCCAGCAGCGACCGGGATAAGGGCATCGGGGACTATGGCTACACCTTC; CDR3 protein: CASSDRDKGIGDYGYTF
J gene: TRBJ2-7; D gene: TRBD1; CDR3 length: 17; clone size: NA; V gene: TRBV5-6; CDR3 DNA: TGTGCCAGCAGCTTCCTAATCGGGACAGGGGGCACCTACGAGCAGTACTTC; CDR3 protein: CASSFLIGTGGTYEQYF
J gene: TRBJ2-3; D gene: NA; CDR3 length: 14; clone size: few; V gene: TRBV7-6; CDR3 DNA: TGTGCCAGCAGCCAACTACTAAACACAGATACGCAGTATTTT; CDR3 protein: CASSQLLNTDTQYF
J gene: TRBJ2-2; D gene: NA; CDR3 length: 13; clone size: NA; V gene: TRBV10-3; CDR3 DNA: TGTGCCATCGAACAGGGTTACACCGGGGAGCTGTTTTTT; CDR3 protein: CAIEQGYTGELFF
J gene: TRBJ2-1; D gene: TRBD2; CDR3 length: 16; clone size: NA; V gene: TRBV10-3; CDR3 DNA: TGTGCCATCAGTGGGACTAGCGGGGGAAGGTTCAATGAGCAGTTCTTC; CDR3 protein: CAISGTSGGRFNEQFF
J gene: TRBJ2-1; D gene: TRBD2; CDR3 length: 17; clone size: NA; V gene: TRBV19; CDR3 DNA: TGTGCCAGTAGACCTCCGCCGTTAGCGGGGGGCATCGATGAGCAGTTCTTC; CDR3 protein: CASRPPPLAGGIDEQFF
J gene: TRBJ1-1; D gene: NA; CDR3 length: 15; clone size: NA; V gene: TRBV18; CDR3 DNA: TGTGCCAGCTCACCACCGGGAGCTATGAACACTGAAGCTTTCTTT; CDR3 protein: CASSPPGAMNTEAFF
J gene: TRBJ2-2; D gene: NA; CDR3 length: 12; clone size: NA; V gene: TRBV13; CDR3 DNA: TGTGCCAGCATCACGAACACCGGGGAGCTGTTTTTT; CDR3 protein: CASITNTGELFF
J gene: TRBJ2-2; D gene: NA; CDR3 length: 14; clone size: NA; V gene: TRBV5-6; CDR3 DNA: TGTGCCAGCCGGGGCAACAGGGTCACCGGGGAGCTGTTTTTT; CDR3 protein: CASRGNRVTGELFF
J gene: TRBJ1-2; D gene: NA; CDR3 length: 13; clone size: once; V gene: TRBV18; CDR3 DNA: TGTGCCAGCCGAGCGCGGGGATCGGATGGCTACACCTTC; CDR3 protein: CASRARGSDGYTF
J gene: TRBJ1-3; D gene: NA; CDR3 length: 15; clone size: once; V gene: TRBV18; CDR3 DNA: TGTGCCAGCTCACCTGGCCCTGGCGGTGGAAACACCATATATTTT; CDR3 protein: CASSPGPGGGNTIYF
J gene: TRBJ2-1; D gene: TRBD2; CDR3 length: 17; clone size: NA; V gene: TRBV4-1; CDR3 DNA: TGCGCCAGCAGCCTCTTGTCTAGCGGGTCTTTCTACAATGAGCAGTTCTTC; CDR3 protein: CASSLLSSGSFYNEQFF
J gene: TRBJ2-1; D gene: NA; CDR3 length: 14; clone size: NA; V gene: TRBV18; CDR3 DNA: TGTGCCAGCTCACCCCCGACCGCTTACAATGAGCAGTTCTTC; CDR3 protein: CASSPPTAYNEQFF
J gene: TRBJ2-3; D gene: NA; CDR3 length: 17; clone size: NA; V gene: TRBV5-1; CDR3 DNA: TGCGCCAGCGAAGGGGGGGCCATTAGCCCTAGCACAGATACGCAGTATTTT; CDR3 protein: CASEGGAISPSTDTQYF
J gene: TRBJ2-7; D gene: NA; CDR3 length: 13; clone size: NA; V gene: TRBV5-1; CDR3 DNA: TGCGCCAGCAGCTTGGGAGTTCCCTACGAGCAGTACTTC; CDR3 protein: CASSLGVPYEQYF
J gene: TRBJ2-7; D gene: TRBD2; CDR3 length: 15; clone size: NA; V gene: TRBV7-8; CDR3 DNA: TGTGCCAGCAGTCTAACTAGCGGGAGTCTCGACGAGCAGTACTTC; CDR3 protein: CASSLTSGSLDEQYF
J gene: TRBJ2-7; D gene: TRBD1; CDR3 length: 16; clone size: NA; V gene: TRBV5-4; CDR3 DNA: TGTGCCAGCAGCTTGCCCCCCCAGGGGGCTACCCACGAGCAGTACTTC; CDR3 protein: CASSLPPQGATHEQYF
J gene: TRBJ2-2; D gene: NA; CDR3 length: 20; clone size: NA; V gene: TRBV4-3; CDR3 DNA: TGCGCCAGCAGCCAAGACCGCCAGGAAGTGCTGGGGGAGAACACCGGGGAGCTGTTTTTT; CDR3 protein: CASSQDRQEVLGENTGELFF
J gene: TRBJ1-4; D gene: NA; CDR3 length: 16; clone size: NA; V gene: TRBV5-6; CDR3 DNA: TGTGCCAGCAGCTCCTTACAGCTAACAACTAATGAAAAACTGTTTTTT; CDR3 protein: CASSSLQLTTNEKLFF
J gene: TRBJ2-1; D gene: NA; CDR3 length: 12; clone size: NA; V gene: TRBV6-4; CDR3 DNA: TGTGCCAGCAGTGGCAACGGAAATGAGCAGTTCTTC; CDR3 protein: CASSGNGNEQFF
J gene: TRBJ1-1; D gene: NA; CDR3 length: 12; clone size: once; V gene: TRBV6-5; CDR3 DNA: TGTGCCAGCAGTTACCGCTCTGGTGAAGCTTTCTTT; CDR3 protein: CASSYRSGEAFF
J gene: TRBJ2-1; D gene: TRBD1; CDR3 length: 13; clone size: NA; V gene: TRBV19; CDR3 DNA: TGTGCCAGTGGCCCGGACAGGGTTTCTGAGCAGTTCTTC; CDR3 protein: CASGPDRVSEQFF
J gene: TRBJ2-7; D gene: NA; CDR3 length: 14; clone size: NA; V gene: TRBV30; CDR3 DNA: TGTGCCTGGGACGCCCCCAGGGGATCCTACGAGCAGTACTTC; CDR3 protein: CAWDAPRGSYEQYF
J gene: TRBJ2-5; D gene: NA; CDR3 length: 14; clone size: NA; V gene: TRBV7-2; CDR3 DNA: TGTGCCAGCAGCTTAGCGGGCCTAGGGGAGACCCAGTACTTC; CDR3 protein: CASSLAGLGETQYF